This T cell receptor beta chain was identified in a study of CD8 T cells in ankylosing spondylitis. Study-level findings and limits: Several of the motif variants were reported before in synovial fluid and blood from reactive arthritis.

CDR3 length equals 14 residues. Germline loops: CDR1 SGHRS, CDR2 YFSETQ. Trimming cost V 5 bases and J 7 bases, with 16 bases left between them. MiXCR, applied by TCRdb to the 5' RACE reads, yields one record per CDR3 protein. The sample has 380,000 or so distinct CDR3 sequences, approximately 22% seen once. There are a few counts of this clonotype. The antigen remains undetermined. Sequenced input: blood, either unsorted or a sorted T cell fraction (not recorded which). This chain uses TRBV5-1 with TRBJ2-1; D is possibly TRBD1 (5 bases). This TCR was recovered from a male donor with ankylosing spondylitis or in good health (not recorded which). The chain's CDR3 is CASSPGRMFNEQFF. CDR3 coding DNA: TGCGCCAGCAGTCCAGGGCGGATGTTTAATGAGCAGTTCTTC.